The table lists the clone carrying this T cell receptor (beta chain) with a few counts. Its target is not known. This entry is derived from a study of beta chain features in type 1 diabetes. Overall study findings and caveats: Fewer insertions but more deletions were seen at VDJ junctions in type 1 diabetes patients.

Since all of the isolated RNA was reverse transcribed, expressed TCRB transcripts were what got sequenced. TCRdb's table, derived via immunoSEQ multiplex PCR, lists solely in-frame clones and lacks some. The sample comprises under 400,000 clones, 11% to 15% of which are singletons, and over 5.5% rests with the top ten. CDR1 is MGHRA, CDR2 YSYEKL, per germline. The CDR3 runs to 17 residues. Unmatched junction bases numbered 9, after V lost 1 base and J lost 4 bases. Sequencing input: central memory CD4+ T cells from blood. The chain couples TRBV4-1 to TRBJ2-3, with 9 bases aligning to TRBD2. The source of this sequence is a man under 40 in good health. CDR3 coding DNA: TGCGCCAGCAGCCAAGCTCGCGGGCGGGGGGGCCCAGATACGCAGTATTTT. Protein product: CASSQARGRGGPDTQYF.